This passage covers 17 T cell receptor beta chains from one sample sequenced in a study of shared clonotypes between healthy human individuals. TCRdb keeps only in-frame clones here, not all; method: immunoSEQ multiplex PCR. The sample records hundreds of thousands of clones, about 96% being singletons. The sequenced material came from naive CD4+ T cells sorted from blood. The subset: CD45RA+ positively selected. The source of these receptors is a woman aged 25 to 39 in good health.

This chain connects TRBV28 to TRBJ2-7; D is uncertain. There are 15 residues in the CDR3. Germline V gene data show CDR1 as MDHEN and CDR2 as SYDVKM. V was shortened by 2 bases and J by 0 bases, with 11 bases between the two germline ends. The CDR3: CASSLRRFSSYEQYF. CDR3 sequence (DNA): TGTGCCAGCAGTTTACGGCGGTTTAGCTCCTACGAGCAGTACTTC. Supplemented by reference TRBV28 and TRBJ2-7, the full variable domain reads DVKVTQSSRYLVKRTGEKVFLECVQDMDHENMFWYRQDPGLGLRLIYFSYDVKMKEKGDIPEGYSVSREKKERFSLILESASTNQTSMYLCASSLRRFSSYEQYFGPGTRLTVT.

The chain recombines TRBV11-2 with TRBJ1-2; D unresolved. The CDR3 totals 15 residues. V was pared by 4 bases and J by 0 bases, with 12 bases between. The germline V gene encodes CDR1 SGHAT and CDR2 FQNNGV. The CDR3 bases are TGTGCCAGCAGCTCCTCGACACCTACTAACTATGGCTACACCTTC. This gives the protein CASSSSTPTNYGYTF.

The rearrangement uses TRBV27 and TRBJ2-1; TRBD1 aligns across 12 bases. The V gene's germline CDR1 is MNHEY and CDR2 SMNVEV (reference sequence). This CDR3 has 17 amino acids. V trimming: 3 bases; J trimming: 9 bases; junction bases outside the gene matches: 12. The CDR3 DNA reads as TGTGCCAGCAGTTTCCCGAATTCCCGGGACAGGGGGCTTGAGCAGTTCTTC. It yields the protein CASSFPNSRDRGLEQFF.

The CDR3 reads CASSPPDRGPLRAQHF. CDR3 bases: TGTGCCAGCAGCCCACCCGACAGGGGGCCCTTAAGAGCCCAGCATTTT. The chain uses TRBV28 and TRBJ1-5; 10 nucleotides line up with TRBD1. The germline V gene has CDR1 MDHEN and CDR2 SYDVKM. CDR3 length equals 16 residues. Unmatched junction bases numbered 16, after V lost 6 bases and J lost 11 bases.

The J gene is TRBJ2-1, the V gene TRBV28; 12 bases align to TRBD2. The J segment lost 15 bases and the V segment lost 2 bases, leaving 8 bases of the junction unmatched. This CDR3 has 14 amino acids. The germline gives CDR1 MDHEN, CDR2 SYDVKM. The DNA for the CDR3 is TGTGCCAGCAGTTTACTAGCGGGAGGGGATCGGAGGTTCTTC. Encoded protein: CASSLLAGGDRRFF.

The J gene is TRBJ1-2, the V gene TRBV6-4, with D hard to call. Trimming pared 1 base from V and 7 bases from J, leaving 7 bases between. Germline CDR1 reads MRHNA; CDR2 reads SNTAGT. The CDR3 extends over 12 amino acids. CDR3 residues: CASSDYYSGYTF. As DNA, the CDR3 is TGTGCCAGCAGTGACTATTACAGTGGCTACACCTTC.

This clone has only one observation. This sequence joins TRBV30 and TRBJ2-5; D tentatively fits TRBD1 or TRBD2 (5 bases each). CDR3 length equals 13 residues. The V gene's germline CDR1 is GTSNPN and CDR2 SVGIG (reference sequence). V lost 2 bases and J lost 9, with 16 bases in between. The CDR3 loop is CAWSPERDRPQYF. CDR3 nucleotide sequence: TGTGCCTGGAGTCCGGAACGGGACCGGCCCCAGTACTTC.

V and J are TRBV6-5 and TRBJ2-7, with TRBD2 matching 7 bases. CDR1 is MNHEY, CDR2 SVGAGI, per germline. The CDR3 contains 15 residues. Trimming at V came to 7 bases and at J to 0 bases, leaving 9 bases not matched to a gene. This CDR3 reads CASTRLALSSYEQYF. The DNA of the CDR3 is TGTGCCAGCACAAGACTAGCACTGAGCTCCTACGAGCAGTACTTC.

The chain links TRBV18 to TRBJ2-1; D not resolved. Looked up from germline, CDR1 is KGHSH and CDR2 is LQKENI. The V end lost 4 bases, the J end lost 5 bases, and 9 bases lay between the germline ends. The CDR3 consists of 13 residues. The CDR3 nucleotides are TGTGCCAGCTCACTGACGACAAACAATGAGCAGTTCTTC. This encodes CASSLTTNNEQFF.

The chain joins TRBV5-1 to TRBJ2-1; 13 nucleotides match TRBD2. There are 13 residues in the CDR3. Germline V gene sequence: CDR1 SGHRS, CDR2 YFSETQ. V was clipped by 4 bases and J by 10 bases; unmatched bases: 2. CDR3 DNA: TGCGCCAGCAGCATGACTAGCGGGAGGGAGCAGTTCTTC. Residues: CASSMTSGREQFF. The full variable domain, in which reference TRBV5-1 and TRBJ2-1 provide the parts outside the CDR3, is KAGVTQTPRYLIKTRGQQVTLSCSPISGHRSVSWYQQTPGQGLQFLFEYFSETQRNKGNFPGRFSGRQFSNSRSEMNVSTLELGDSALYLCASSMTSGREQFFGPGTRLTVL.

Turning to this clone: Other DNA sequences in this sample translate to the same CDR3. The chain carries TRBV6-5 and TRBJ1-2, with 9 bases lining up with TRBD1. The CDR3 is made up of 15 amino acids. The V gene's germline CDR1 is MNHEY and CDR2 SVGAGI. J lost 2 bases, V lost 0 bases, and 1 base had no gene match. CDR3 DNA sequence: TGTGCCAGCAGTTACTCGGGGACAGGGAACTATGGCTACACCTTC. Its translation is CASSYSGTGNYGYTF.

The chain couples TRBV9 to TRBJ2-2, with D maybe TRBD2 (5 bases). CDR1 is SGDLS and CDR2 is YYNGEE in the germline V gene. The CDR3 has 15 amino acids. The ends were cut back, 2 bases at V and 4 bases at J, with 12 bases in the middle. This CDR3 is CASSVSSLITGELFF. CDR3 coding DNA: TGTGCCAGCAGCGTGTCTAGCTTAATCACCGGGGAGCTGTTTTTT.

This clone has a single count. The CDR3 sequence is CASSPGTERYTIYF. CDR3 DNA: TGTGCCAGCTCACCGGGGACAGAGAGATACACCATATATTTT. This chain links TRBV18 with TRBJ1-3, with 7 positions matching TRBD1. Germline values: CDR1 KGHSH, CDR2 LQKENI. CDR3 size: 14 residues. V lost 3 bases and J lost 8; bases outside the gene matches: 7.

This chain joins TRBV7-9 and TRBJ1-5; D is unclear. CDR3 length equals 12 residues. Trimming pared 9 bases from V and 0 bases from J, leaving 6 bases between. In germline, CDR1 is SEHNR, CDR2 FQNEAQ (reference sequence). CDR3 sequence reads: CASANSNQPQHF. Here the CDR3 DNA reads TGTGCCAGTGCAAATAGCAATCAGCCCCAGCATTTT.

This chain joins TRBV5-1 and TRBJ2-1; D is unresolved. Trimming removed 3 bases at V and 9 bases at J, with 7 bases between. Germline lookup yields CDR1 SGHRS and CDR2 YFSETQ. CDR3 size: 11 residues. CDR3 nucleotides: TGCGCCAGCAGCTCAAGGGTTGAGCAGTTCTTC. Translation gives CASSSRVEQFF. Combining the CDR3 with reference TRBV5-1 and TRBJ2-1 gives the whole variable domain KAGVTQTPRYLIKTRGQQVTLSCSPISGHRSVSWYQQTPGQGLQFLFEYFSETQRNKGNFPGRFSGRQFSNSRSEMNVSTLELGDSALYLCASSSRVEQFFGPGTRLTVL.

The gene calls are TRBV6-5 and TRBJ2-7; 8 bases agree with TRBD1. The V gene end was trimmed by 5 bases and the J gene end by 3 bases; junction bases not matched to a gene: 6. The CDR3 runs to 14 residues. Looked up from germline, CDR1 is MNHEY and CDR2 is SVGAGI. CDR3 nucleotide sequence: TGTGCCAGCAGTACCCGGGACAGGAACTACGAGCAGTACTTC. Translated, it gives CASSTRDRNYEQYF.

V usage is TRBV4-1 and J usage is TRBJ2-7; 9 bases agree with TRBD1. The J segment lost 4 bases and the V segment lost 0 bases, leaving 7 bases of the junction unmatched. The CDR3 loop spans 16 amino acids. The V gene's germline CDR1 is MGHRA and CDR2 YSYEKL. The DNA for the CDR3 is TGCGCCAGCAGCCAAGATTACGGGACAGGGTTTTACGAGCAGTACTTC. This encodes CASSQDYGTGFYEQYF.